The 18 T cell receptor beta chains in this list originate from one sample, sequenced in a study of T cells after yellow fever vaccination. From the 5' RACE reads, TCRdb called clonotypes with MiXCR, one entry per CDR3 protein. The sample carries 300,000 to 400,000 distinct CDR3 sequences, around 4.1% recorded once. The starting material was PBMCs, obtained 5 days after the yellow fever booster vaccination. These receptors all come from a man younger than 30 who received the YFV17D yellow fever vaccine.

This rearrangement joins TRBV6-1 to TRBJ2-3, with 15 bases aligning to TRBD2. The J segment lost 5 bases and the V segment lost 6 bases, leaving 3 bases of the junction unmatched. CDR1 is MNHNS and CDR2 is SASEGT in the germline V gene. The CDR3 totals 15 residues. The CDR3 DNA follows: TGTGCCAGCAGCGGGACTAGCGGGGGGAAAGATACGCAGTATTTT. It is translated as CASSGTSGGKDTQYF.

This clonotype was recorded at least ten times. The CDR3 region is CSVEGQGSGSYEQYF. The DNA for the CDR3 is TGCAGCGTTGAAGGTCAGGGTTCAGGAAGTTACGAGCAGTACTTC. This rearrangement joins TRBV29-1 to TRBJ2-7; tentative D call: TRBD1 (5 bases). Between the trimmed V and J ends, which lost 1 base and 4 bases, there was a span of 17 bases. The CDR3 has 15 residues. In germline, CDR1 is SQVTM, CDR2 ANQGSEA.

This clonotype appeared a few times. CDR3 bases: TGTGCCAGCAGCTTGGTGGGGGGCCGACTCTCGGGCTATGGCTACACCTTC. It specifies CASSLVGGRLSGYGYTF. V and J are TRBV7-6 and TRBJ1-2, with a tentative D call TRBD1 (6 bases). The germline gives CDR1 SGHVS, CDR2 FNYEAQ. The CDR3 sequence is 17 residues long. The V end was cut by 3 bases, the J end by 4 bases, with 21 bases between.

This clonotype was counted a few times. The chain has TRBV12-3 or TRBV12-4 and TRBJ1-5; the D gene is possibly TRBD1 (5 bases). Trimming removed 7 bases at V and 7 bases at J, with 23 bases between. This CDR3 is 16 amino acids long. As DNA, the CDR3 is TGTGCCAGCACCCATTCAACTGGGGGTAGGGGACAGCCCCAGCATTTT. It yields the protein CASTHSTGGRGQPQHF.

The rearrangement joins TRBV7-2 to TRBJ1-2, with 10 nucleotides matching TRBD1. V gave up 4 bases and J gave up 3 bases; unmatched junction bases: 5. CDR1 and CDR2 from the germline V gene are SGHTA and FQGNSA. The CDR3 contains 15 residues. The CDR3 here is CASSSRTGGYYGYTF. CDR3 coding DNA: TGTGCCAGCAGCTCCAGGACAGGGGGATACTATGGCTACACCTTC.

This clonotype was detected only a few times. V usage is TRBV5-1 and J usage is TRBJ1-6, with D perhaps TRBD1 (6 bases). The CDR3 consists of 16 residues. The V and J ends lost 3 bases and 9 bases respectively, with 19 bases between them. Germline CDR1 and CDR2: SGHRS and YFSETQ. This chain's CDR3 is CASSSEQGGGGSPLHF. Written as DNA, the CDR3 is TGCGCCAGCAGCTCCGAACAGGGCGGGGGAGGTTCACCCCTCCACTTT.

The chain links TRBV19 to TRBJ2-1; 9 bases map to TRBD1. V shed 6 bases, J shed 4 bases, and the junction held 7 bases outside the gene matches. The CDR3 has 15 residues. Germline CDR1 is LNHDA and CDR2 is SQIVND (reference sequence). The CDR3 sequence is CASRLSTGGYNEQFF. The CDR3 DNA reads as TGTGCCAGTAGGCTATCGACAGGGGGGTACAATGAGCAGTTCTTC.

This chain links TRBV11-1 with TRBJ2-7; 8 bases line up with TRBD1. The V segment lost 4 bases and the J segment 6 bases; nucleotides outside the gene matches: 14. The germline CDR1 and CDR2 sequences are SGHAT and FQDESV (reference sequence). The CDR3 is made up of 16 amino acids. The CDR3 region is CASSSPAGGPQGEQYF. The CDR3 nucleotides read TGTGCCAGCAGCTCCCCGGCAGGGGGCCCCCAGGGCGAGCAGTACTTC.

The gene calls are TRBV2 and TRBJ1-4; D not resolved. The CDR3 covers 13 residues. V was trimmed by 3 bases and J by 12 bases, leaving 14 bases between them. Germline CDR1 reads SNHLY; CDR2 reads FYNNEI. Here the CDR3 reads CASSEARGRELFF. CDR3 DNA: TGTGCCAGCAGTGAGGCCCGGGGTCGAGAACTGTTTTTT.

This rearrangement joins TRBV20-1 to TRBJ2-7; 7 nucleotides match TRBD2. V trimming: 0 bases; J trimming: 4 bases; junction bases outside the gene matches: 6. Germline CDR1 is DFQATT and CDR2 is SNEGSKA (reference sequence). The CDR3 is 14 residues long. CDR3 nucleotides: TGCAGTGCTAGAGATTCCCTAGCGGAATACGAGCAGTACGTC. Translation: CSARDSLAEYEQYV.

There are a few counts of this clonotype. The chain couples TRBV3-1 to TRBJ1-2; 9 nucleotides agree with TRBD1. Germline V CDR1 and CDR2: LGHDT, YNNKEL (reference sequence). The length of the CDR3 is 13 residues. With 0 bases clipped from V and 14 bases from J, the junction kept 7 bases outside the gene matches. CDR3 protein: CASSQEWDRVRTF. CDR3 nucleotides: TGTGCCAGCAGCCAAGAATGGGACAGGGTCAGGACCTTC.

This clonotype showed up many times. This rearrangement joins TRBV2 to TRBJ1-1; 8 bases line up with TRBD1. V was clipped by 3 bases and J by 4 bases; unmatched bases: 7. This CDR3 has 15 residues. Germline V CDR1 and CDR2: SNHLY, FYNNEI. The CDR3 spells CASSEGAQGGTEAFF. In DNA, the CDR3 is TGTGCCAGCAGTGAGGGGGCACAGGGGGGCACTGAAGCTTTCTTT.

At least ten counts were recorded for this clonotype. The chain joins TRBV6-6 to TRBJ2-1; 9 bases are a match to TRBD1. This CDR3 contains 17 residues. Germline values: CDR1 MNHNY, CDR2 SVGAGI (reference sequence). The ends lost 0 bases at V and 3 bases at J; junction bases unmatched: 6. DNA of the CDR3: TGTGCCAGCAGTTACTCTTCTACAGGGGGCATCTACAATGAGCAGTTCTTC. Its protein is CASSYSSTGGIYNEQFF.

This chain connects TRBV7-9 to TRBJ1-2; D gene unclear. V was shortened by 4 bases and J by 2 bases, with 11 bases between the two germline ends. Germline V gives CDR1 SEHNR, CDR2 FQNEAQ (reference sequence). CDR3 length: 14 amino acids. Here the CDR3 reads CASSSSTENYGYTF. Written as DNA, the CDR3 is TGTGCCAGCAGCTCCTCGACGGAGAACTATGGCTACACCTTC.

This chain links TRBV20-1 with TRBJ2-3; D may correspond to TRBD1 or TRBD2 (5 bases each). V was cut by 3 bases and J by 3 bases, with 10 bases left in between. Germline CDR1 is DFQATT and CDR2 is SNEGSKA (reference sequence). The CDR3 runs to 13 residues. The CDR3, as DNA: TGCAGTGCTAGTTGGGGGACGACAGATACGCAGTATTTT. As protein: CSASWGTTDTQYF.

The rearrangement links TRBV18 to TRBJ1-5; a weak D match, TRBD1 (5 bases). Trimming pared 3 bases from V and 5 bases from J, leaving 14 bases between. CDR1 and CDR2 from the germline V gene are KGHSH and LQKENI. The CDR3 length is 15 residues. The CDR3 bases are TGTGCCAGCTCACCCTCAGGGTTCCTGTATCAGCCCCAGCATTTT. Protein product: CASSPSGFLYQPQHF.

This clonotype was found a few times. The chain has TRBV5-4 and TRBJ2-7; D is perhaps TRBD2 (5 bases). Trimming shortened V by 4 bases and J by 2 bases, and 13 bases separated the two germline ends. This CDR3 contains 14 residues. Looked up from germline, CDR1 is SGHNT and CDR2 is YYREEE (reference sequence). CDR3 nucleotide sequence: TGTGCCAGCAGCCAGGCCGGGAAGACCTACGAGCAGTACTTC. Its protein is CASSQAGKTYEQYF.

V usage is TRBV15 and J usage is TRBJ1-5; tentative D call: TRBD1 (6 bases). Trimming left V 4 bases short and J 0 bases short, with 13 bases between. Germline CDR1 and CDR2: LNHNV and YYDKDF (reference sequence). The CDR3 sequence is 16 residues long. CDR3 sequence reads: CATSKSGDYSNQPQHF. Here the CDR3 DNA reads TGTGCCACCAGCAAGTCAGGGGATTATAGCAATCAGCCCCAGCATTTT. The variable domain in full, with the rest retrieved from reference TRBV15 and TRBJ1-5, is DAMVIQNPRYQVTQFGKPVTLSCSQTLNHNVMYWYQQKSSQAPKLLFHYYDKDFNNEADTPDNFQSRRPNTSFCFLDIRSPGLGDTAMYLCATSKSGDYSNQPQHFGDGTRLSIL.